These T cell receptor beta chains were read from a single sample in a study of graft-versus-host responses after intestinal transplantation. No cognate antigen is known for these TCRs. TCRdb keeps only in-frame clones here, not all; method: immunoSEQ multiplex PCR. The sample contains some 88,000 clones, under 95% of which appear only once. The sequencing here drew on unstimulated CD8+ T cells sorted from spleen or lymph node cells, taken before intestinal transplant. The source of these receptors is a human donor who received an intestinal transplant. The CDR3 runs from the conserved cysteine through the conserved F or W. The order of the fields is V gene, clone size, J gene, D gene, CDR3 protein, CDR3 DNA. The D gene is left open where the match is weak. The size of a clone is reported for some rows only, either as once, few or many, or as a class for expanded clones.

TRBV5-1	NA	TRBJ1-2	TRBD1	CASGTTGTGGSLFSLTF	TGCGCCAGCGGGACTACCGGGACAGGGGGCTCGCTTTTCTCTCTCACCTTC
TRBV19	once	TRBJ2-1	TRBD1	CASNLQGQQFNNEQFF	TGTGCCAGTAATCTGCAGGGACAGCAATTTAACAATGAGCAGTTCTTC
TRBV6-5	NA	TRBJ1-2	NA	CASSYLKGATATF	TGTGCCAGCAGTTACCTAAAAGGGGCCACTGCCACCTTC
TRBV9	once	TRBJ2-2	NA	CASSPGTGELFF	TGTGCCAGCAGCCCCGGCACCGGGGAGCTGTTTTTT
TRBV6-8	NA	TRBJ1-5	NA	CASRDRYQPQHF	TGTGCCAGCAGAGACAGGTATCAGCCCCAGCATTTT
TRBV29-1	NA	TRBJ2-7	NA	CSVVSSGSSYEQYF	TGCAGCGTTGTGAGTTCGGGGAGCTCCTACGAGCAGTACTTC
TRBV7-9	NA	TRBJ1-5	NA	CASSPPRGHSNQPQHF	TGTGCCAGCAGCCCCCCCCGAGGGCATAGCAATCAGCCCCAGCATTTT
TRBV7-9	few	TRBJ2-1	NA	CASSMGVSSYNEQFF	TGTGCCAGCAGCATGGGCGTTAGCTCCTACAATGAGCAGTTCTTC
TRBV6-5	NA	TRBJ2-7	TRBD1	CASSYDAGGLEEQYF	TGTGCCAGCAGTTACGACGCAGGGGGCTTAGAGGAGCAGTACTTC
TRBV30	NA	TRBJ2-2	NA	CAWLRHGWQGMNTGELFF	TGTGCCTGGCTTAGACACGGGTGGCAGGGGATGAACACCGGGGAGCTGTTTTTT
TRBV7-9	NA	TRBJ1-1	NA	CASSLAQGVDTEAFF	TGTGCCAGCAGCTTAGCGCAAGGGGTTGACACTGAAGCTTTCTTT
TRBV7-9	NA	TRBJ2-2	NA	CASSLTRVGTGELFF	TGTGCCAGCAGTCTCACTAGGGTGGGCACCGGGGAGCTGTTTTTT
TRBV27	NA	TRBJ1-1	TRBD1	CASSSWTGGTEAFF	TGTGCCAGCAGTTCGTGGACAGGGGGGACTGAAGCTTTCTTT
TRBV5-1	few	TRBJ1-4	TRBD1	CASSSPDGQGEKLFF	TGCGCCAGCAGCTCCCCGGACGGACAGGGTGAAAAACTGTTTTTT
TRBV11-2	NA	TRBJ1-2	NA	CASSLTGMGYGYTF	TGTGCCAGCAGCTTAACAGGGATGGGCTATGGCTACACCTTC
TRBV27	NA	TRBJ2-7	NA	CASSSSFGTSEQYF	TGTGCCAGCAGTTCATCCTTTGGGACATCCGAGCAGTACTTC
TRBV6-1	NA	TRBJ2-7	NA	CASSEAEGAAYEQYF	TGTGCCAGCAGTGAAGCGGAGGGGGCAGCCTACGAGCAGTACTTC
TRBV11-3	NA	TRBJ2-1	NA	CASSLDRGYNNEQFF	TGTGCCAGCAGCTTAGACAGGGGATATAACAATGAGCAGTTCTTC
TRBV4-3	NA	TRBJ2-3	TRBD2	CASSQGPGGGSATDTQYF	TGCGCCAGCAGCCAAGGTCCCGGGGGGGGAAGTGCCACAGATACGCAGTATTTT
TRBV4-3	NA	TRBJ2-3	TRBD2	CASSPQGGGGTDTQYF	TGCGCCAGCAGCCCCCAGGGCGGGGGAGGAACAGATACGCAGTATTTT
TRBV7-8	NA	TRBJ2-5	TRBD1	CASSEATGWEETQYF	TGTGCCAGCAGCGAAGCGACAGGGTGGGAAGAGACCCAGTACTTC
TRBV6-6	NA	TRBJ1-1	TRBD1	CASSTQGAGTEAFF	TGTGCCAGCAGTACACAGGGGGCCGGAACTGAAGCTTTCTTT
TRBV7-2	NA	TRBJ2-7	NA	CASSLASGGGANYEQYF	TGTGCCAGCAGCTTAGCCAGTGGAGGGGGGGCCAACTACGAGCAGTACTTC
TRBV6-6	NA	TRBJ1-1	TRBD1	CASSYLQGFAEAFF	TGTGCCAGCAGTTATTTACAGGGGTTCGCTGAAGCTTTCTTT
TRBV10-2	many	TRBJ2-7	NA	CASSESWGPYEQYF	TGCGCCAGCAGTGAGTCGTGGGGGCCATACGAGCAGTACTTC
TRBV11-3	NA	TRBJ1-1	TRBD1	CASSPDRGRSKMNTEAFF	TGTGCCAGCAGCCCAGACAGGGGCCGATCCAAGATGAACACTGAAGCTTTCTTT
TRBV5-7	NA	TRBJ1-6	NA	CASSHNGGGSYNSPLHF	TGTGCCAGCAGCCATAATGGGGGAGGCTCCTATAATTCACCCCTCCACTTT